This T cell receptor (beta chain) came from a study of post-analysis software for immune sequencing data. Germline V gene sequence: CDR1 DFQATT, CDR2 SNEGSKA (reference sequence). This CDR3 comprises 13 residues. The TCR beta cDNA libraries contained unique molecular identifiers. TCRdb analysed the PCR reads with MiXCR anew, one entry per CDR3 protein. The table lists approximately 630,000 distinct CDR3 sequences, about 60% of them singletons. Study-level points and caveats: Compared with controls, patients had more of about 5 TRBV segments, including TRBV5-6, TRBV5-1 and TRBV20-1.

This clonotype occurred a few times. Its specificity is unknown. The chain carries TRBV20-1 and TRBJ2-7, with 8 bases fitting TRBD2. TRBJ2-5 matches the DNA end more closely, so the J call is doubtful. The specimen was blood. The source of this sequence is a girl aged 2 to 10 with multiple sclerosis. The CDR3 is CSARAGTSETQYF. DNA of the CDR3: TGCAGTGCTAGGGCCGGGACTAGTGAGACCCAGTACTTC.